These 20 T cell receptor beta chains were sequenced from one sample in a study of OX40 agonist ivuxolimab in advanced cancers. Using immunoSEQ multiplex PCR, the repertoire was profiled, and TCRdb retains in-frame clones only, with some absent. The sample includes roughly 45,000 clones, nearly 80% of them seen just once. Sequencing used CD4+ or CD8+ T cells sorted from blood, obtained in a trial of the OX40 agonist ivuxolimab. These receptors originate from an adult with an advanced solid tumor such as melanoma, head and neck, liver or kidney cancer.

The J gene is TRBJ2-2, the V gene TRBV5-1; D not resolved. Deletions cut 0 bases from V and 0 bases from J, with 6 bases between. Germline loops: CDR1 SGHRS, CDR2 YFSETQ. The CDR3 is 15 amino acids. DNA for the CDR3: TGCGCCAGCAGCTTGGGACACACGAACACCGGGGAGCTGTTTTTT. Residues: CASSLGHTNTGELFF.

The rearrangement uses TRBV30 and TRBJ2-1; possibly TRBD1 or TRBD2 for D (6 bases each). The CDR3 spans 15 residues. V was shortened by 0 bases and J by 0 bases, with 9 bases between the two germline ends. CDR1 is GTSNPN, CDR2 SVGIG, per germline (reference sequence). CDR3 region: CAWSVGGSSYNEQFF. The CDR3 DNA sequence: TGTGCCTGGAGTGTAGGGGGGAGCTCCTACAATGAGCAGTTCTTC. Looking up the rest from reference TRBV30 and TRBJ2-1 gives the full variable domain: SQTIHQWPATLVQPVGSPLSLECTVEGTSNPNLYWYRQAAGRGLQLLFYSVGIGQISSEVPQNLSASRPQDRQFILSSKKLLLSDSGFYLCAWSVGGSSYNEQFFGPGTRLTVL.

The chain links TRBV19 to TRBJ2-7; 14 bases line up with TRBD2. Germline V gene lookup returns CDR1 LNHDA and CDR2 SQIVND (reference sequence). The length of the CDR3 is 15 residues. J was trimmed by 5 bases and V by 1 base; bases with no gene match: 1. The CDR3 sequence: CASSIVGLAGDEQYF. CDR3 coding DNA: TGTGCCAGTAGTATAGTGGGACTAGCGGGAGACGAGCAGTACTTC.

The CDR3 loop reads CASSLNTEGPYEQYF. CDR3 bases: TGTGCCAGCAGCTTAAACACGGAGGGCCCCTACGAGCAGTACTTC. The chain has TRBV11-2 and TRBJ2-7, with D tentatively TRBD2 (6 bases). The V and J ends lost 2 bases and 2 bases respectively, with 13 bases between them. The CDR3 consists of 15 residues. The germline V gene has CDR1 SGHAT and CDR2 FQNNGV.

This clone has a single count. The chain uses TRBV11-2 and TRBJ1-2, with 8 bases lining up with TRBD1. Germline V gene data show CDR1 as SGHAT and CDR2 as FQNNGV. V gave up 4 bases and J gave up 3 bases; unmatched junction bases: 7. The CDR3 runs to 15 residues. This CDR3 is CASSSRLDRDYGYTF. CDR3 DNA sequence: TGTGCCAGCAGCTCGCGTTTGGACAGGGACTATGGCTACACCTTC.

The count of this clone is one. The genes are TRBV4-3 and TRBJ2-7; 7 bases map to TRBD1. CDR1 is LGHNA, CDR2 YSLEER, per germline. J was trimmed by 4 bases and V by 4 bases; bases with no gene match: 10. This CDR3 comprises 15 residues. In DNA form, the CDR3 reads TGCGCCAGCAGCCTGGTAAGACAGGGACCGTACGAGCAGTACTTC. Translation gives CASSLVRQGPYEQYF.

The chain joins TRBV5-5 to TRBJ2-2, with D tentatively TRBD1 (5 bases). Germline V gives CDR1 SGHKS, CDR2 YYEKEE (reference sequence). The V end lost 3 bases, the J end lost 6 bases, and 12 bases lay between the germline ends. The CDR3 sequence is 14 residues long. In nucleotides, the CDR3 is TGTGCCAGCAGCTGGAACTACAGGTCCGGGGAGCTGTTTTTT. Its translation: CASSWNYRSGELFF.

The chain has TRBV4-1 and TRBJ2-7; 8 positions match TRBD1. The CDR3 is 15 residues long. Germline V gene lookup returns CDR1 MGHRA and CDR2 YSYEKL. J gave up 1 base and V 2 bases, and 4 bases lay outside the gene matches. CDR3 in amino acids: CASSQLTGGSYEQYF. The CDR3 region has the DNA TGCGCCAGCAGCCAATTAACAGGGGGGTCCTACGAGCAGTACTTC.

The table lists this clone with a count of one. V usage is TRBV28 and J usage is TRBJ1-3, with D unclear. Germline V gene lookup returns CDR1 MDHEN and CDR2 SYDVKM. The CDR3 length is 14 residues. The V and J ends lost 10 bases and 0 bases respectively, with 13 bases between them. The DNA for the CDR3 is TGTGCCACCTCAACAGCGAGCTCTGGAAACACCATATATTTT. It encodes CATSTASSGNTIYF.

The rearrangement joins TRBV18 to TRBJ2-7; D is perhaps TRBD2 (5 bases). V was cut by 6 bases and J by 7 bases, with 19 bases left in between. The CDR3 runs 14 residues. The germline V gene has CDR1 KGHSH and CDR2 LQKENI. CDR3 amino acids: CASSLGAAADEQYF. The CDR3 coding sequence is TGTGCCAGCTCCCTGGGAGCTGCCGCGGATGAGCAGTACTTC. Combining the CDR3 with reference TRBV18 and TRBJ2-7 gives the whole variable domain NAGVMQNPRHLVRRRGQEARLRCSPMKGHSHVYWYRQLPEEGLKFMVYLQKENIIDESGMPKERFSAEFPKEGPSILRIQQVVRGDSAAYFCASSLGAAADEQYFGPGTRLTVT.

The chain uses TRBV19 and TRBJ1-1; D unclear. V lost 1 base to trimming and J lost 5 bases, with 5 bases between them. Germline CDR1 and CDR2: LNHDA and SQIVND (reference sequence). This CDR3 is built from 12 residues. CDR3 protein: CASSIGYTEAFF. CDR3 sequence (DNA): TGTGCCAGTAGTATAGGGTATACTGAAGCTTTCTTT.

The chain employs TRBV19 and TRBJ1-2; the match to TRBD1 covers 8 bases. Germline V lookup: CDR1 LNHDA, CDR2 SQIVND (reference sequence). V lost 5 bases, J lost 4 bases, and 12 bases stayed unmatched. The CDR3 is 16 residues long. In DNA form, the CDR3 reads TGTGCCAGTAGTGGTCAGGGGGCTTATACGGTCTATGGCTACACCTTC. Amino acids: CASSGQGAYTVYGYTF.

The chain uses TRBV11-2 and TRBJ1-2, with 8 bases lining up with TRBD1. Germline CDR1 is SGHAT and CDR2 is FQNNGV. V was clipped by 0 bases and J by 3 bases; unmatched bases: 12. The CDR3 has 18 amino acids. Written as DNA, the CDR3 is TGTGCCAGCAGCTTAGATTTCCGAGACAGGGGCGCTGACTATGGCTACACCTTC. This sequence encodes CASSLDFRDRGADYGYTF.

The chain uses TRBV4-1 and TRBJ1-2, with D unresolved. The CDR3 loop spans 15 amino acids. Germline V gene sequence: CDR1 MGHRA, CDR2 YSYEKL. Between the trimmed V and J ends, which lost 0 bases and 5 bases, there was a span of 13 bases. The DNA for the CDR3 is TGCGCCAGCAGCCAAGATCTTGCAACAACTTATGGCTACACCTTC. It yields the protein CASSQDLATTYGYTF.

The chain has TRBV7-2 and TRBJ2-5; no firm D call. The J call may be incorrect, as the DNA end agrees better with TRBJ2-7. Per the germline V gene, CDR1 is SGHTA and CDR2 is FQGNSA. The CDR3 length is 11 residues. In DNA form, the CDR3 reads TGTGCCAGCAGCACCGTCTACGAGCAGTACTTC. This translates into CASSTVYEQYF.

The chain employs TRBV5-1 and TRBJ2-1; 8 bases match TRBD2. The germline V gene encodes CDR1 SGHRS and CDR2 YFSETQ. The CDR3 contains 15 residues. The V gene end was trimmed by 4 bases and the J gene end by 10 bases; junction bases not matched to a gene: 13. The CDR3: CASSLDVSGVREQFF. The CDR3, as DNA: TGCGCCAGCAGCCTGGATGTTAGCGGGGTTAGAGAGCAGTTCTTC. Supplemented by reference TRBV5-1 and TRBJ2-1, the full variable domain reads KAGVTQTPRYLIKTRGQQVTLSCSPISGHRSVSWYQQTPGQGLQFLFEYFSETQRNKGNFPGRFSGRQFSNSRSEMNVSTLELGDSALYLCASSLDVSGVREQFFGPGTRLTVL.

The V gene is TRBV19, the J gene TRBJ2-2; TRBD2 is a possible D gene (6 bases). The length of the CDR3 is 15 residues. The V end lost 4 bases, the J end lost 8 bases, and 17 bases lay between the germline ends. Germline V lookup: CDR1 LNHDA, CDR2 SQIVND (reference sequence). The CDR3 sequence: CASSKGLRQAGELFF. Here the CDR3 DNA reads TGTGCCAGTAGTAAAGGACTAAGGCAGGCTGGGGAGCTGTTTTTT.

This clone was picked up a small number of times. The V gene is TRBV29-1, the J gene TRBJ2-1, with 13 bases matching TRBD2. The length of the CDR3 is 15 residues. V shed 6 bases and J 7 bases; nucleotides not matched to a gene: 9. Germline V gene sequence: CDR1 SQVTM, CDR2 ANQGSEA. CDR3 amino acids: CSVTLLAGGPNEQFF. The CDR3 DNA sequence: TGCAGCGTGACCCTACTAGCGGGAGGGCCAAATGAGCAGTTCTTC.

There are a few counts of this clone. The CDR3 DNA is TGTGCCAGCAGCCGACAGGGGTCACTGGACACTGAAGCTTTCTTT. It translates to CASSRQGSLDTEAFF. The chain combines TRBV2 with TRBJ1-1, with 8 nucleotides matching TRBD1. CDR3 length: 15 amino acids. V lost 6 bases and J lost 3; bases outside the gene matches: 9. CDR1 is SNHLY, CDR2 FYNNEI, per germline.

This rearrangement joins TRBV30 to TRBJ2-1, with TRBD1 matching 8 bases. The CDR3 is made up of 15 amino acids. The V gene end was trimmed by 4 bases and the J gene end by 9 bases; junction bases not matched to a gene: 14. Germline CDR1 reads GTSNPN; CDR2 reads SVGIG (reference sequence). CDR3 bases: TGTGCCTGGAAGGACGGGTACAGGGGGGAGTTTGAGCAGTTCTTC. Residues: CAWKDGYRGEFEQFF.